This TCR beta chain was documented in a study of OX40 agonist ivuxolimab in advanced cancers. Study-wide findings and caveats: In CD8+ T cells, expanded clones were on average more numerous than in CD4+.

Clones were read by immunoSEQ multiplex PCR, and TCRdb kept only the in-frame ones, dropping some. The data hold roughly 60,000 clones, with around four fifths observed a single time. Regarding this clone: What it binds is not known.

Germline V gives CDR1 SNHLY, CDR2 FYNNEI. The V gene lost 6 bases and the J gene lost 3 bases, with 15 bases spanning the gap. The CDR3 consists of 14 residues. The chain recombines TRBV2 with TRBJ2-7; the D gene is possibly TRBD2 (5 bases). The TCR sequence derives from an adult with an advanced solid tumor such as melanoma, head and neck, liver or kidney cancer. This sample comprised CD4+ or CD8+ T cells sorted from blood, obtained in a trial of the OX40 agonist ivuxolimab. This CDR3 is CASRATRDLYEQYF. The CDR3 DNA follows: TGTGCCAGCAGGGCAACACGGGATCTCTACGAGCAGTACTTC.